This T cell receptor beta chain was recovered during a study of control samples from healthy donors and cancer patients. CDR1 is LNHDA, CDR2 SQIVND, per germline (reference sequence). With 8 bases removed from V and 7 bases from J, the gap between germline ends came to 18 bases. This CDR3 is built from 13 residues. TCRdb's table, derived via immunoSEQ multiplex PCR, lists solely in-frame clones and lacks some. Altogether tens of thousands of clones are present, approximately 89% being singletons, with the ten largest covering roughly 1.4%. This clone turned up a few times. Sequencing was done on a sample of PBMCs. The origin of this receptor is a man aged 40-55 years with colorectal cancer. The chain joins TRBV19 to TRBJ2-7, with D possibly being TRBD2 (6 bases). CDR3 in DNA: TGTGCCAGTGGCCACCGGGACTTAAGAGAGCAGTACTTC. As protein: CASGHRDLREQYF.